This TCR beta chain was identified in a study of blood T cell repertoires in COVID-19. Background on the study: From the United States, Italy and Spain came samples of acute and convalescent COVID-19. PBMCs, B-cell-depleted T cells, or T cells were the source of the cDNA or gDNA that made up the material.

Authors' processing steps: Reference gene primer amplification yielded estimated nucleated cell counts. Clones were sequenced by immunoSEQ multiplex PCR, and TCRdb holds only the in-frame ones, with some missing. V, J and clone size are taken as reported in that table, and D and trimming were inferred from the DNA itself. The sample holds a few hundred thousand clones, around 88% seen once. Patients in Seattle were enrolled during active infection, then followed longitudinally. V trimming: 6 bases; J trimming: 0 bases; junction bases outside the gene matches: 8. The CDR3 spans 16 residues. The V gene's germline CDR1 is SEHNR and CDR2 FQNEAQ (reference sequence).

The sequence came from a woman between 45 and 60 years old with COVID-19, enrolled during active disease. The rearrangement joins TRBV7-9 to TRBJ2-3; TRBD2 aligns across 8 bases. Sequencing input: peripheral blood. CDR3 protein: CASRAERGPSTDTQYF. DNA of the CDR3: TGTGCCAGCAGGGCAGAGCGGGGGCCAAGCACAGATACGCAGTATTTT.